The rows below give T cell receptor beta chains drawn from one sample of a study of siplizumab effects on memory and regulatory T cells. Using immunoSEQ multiplex PCR, the repertoire was profiled, and TCRdb retains in-frame clones only, with some absent. The profile shows roughly 120,000 clones, approximately 92% of them singletons. The specimen was CD4+ T cells sorted from blood. These receptors came from a human donor in good health. Both conserved end residues are part of each CDR3. D genes are given only for firm matches. Some rows have no size entry. The others give once, few or many, or a class for an expanded clone.

D,V,J,size,DNA,CDR3
-,TRBV19,TRBJ1-2,-,TGTGCCAGTAGCCTCAACATTAGGCCCGCCTATGGCTACACCTTC,CASSLNIRPAYGYTF
TRBD2,TRBV5-1,TRBJ2-1,once,TGCGCCAGCAGCTCCGACGGACTAGCTAATGAGCAGTTCTTC,CASSSDGLANEQFF
-,TRBV6-5,TRBJ1-3,-,TGTGCCAGCAGTTGGGACACTGGAAACACCATATATTTT,CASSWDTGNTIYF
-,TRBV7-8,TRBJ2-3,-,TGTGCCAGCAGCCCAGTCTGGGGAGATACGCAGTATTTT,CASSPVWGDTQYF
-,TRBV6-6,TRBJ1-1,once,TGTGCCAGCAGTTTAACCTACCCTAAGATTGAAGCTTTCTTT,CASSLTYPKIEAFF
-,TRBV7-2,TRBJ2-3,-,TGTGCCAGCAGCTTAGGAGGTAGCGTCCAAACAGATACGCAGTATTTT,CASSLGGSVQTDTQYF
-,TRBV6-5,TRBJ2-5,once,TGTGCCAGCAGTTCCGAATCCCCACGGGAGACCCAGTACTTC,CASSSESPRETQYF
TRBD1,TRBV7-6,TRBJ1-6,-,TGTGCCAGCAGCTTAGCGGGACAGTACGATTCACCCCTCCACTTT,CASSLAGQYDSPLHF
TRBD1,TRBV2,TRBJ1-4,once,TGTGCCAGCAGTCTGGACAGGGGAGCAAATGAAAAACTGTTTTTT,CASSLDRGANEKLFF
-,TRBV6-5,TRBJ1-3,-,TGTGCCAGCAGTTACTCGACCCCGTCGGGAAACACCATATATTTT,CASSYSTPSGNTIYF
-,TRBV2,TRBJ1-2,-,TGTGCCAGCATCGATGGAGAGATCTATGGCTACACCTTC,CASIDGEIYGYTF
TRBD1,TRBV10-3,TRBJ1-1,-,TGTGCCATAAGGGGGCAAAACGGGTTCGCGAACACTGAAGCTTTCTTT,CAIRGQNGFANTEAFF
TRBD1,TRBV27,TRBJ1-2,-,TGTGCCAGCAGTAGCGGGACAGGGCACTATGGCTACACCTTC,CASSSGTGHYGYTF
TRBD1,TRBV2,TRBJ2-3,-,TGTGCCAACAGGGGCAGGGTTTCCACAGATACGCAGTATTTT,CANRGRVSTDTQYF
-,TRBV19,TRBJ2-6,-,TGTGCCAGTAGTATCGACGGTACTGGGGCCAACGTCCTGACTTTC,CASSIDGTGANVLTF
TRBD1,TRBV6-4,TRBJ1-2,-,TGTGCCAGCAGTCATACAGGGGTTGAGGGCTACACCTTC,CASSHTGVEGYTF
-,TRBV5-4,TRBJ1-1,-,TGTGCCAGCAGCTTGATGGGGGGCGTATCTTCTGAAGCTTTCTTT,CASSLMGGVSSEAFF
TRBD1,TRBV6-1,TRBJ2-7,-,TGTGCCAGCAGCGCACAGGGGATCTCCTACGAGCAGTACTTC,CASSAQGISYEQYF
-,TRBV6-6,TRBJ1-4,-,TGTGCCAGCGGGCGCGGGAGGGGCGATAATGAAAAACTGTTTTTT,CASGRGRGDNEKLFF
-,TRBV7-9,TRBJ2-2,-,TGTGCCAGCAGCTTAATCGGACGTCCAATCGCGAACACCGGGGAGCTGTTTTTT,CASSLIGRPIANTGELFF
-,TRBV18,TRBJ1-4,-,TGTGCCAGCTCCTGGGACGGTAATGAAAAACTGTTTTTT,CASSWDGNEKLFF
-,TRBV19,TRBJ2-2,-,TGTGCCAGTAGACGGACCCTTCCGGGGAGCACCGGGGAGCTGTTTTTT,CASRRTLPGSTGELFF
-,TRBV7-9,TRBJ2-1,-,TGTGCCAGCATCTCGGGAACAGCTTACAATGAGCAGTTCTTC,CASISGTAYNEQFF
TRBD1,TRBV6-6,TRBJ1-2,-,TGTGCCAGCAAAACTCGGACAGGGAGTTACTATGGCTACACCTTC,CASKTRTGSYYGYTF
-,TRBV6-1,TRBJ1-1,-,TGTGCCAGCAGCGTTACGCTGAACACTGAAGCTTTCTTT,CASSVTLNTEAFF
-,TRBV5-5,TRBJ1-1,-,TGTGCCAGCAGCTTGTTGGGGGAAACTGAAGCTTTCTTT,CASSLLGETEAFF
-,TRBV5-4,TRBJ2-3,once,TGTGCCAGCAGCTTGAGGGCCCAATCGGTGGGCACAGATACGCAGTATTTT,CASSLRAQSVGTDTQYF
-,TRBV6-6,TRBJ2-1,-,TGTGCCAGCAGTTACTCGGGGCAGGGGTTGAAGGATGAGCAGTTCTTC,CASSYSGQGLKDEQFF
-,TRBV5-1,TRBJ1-1,-,TGCGCCAGCAGCCCCGGCGGCCGATTGAACACTGAAGCTTTCTTT,CASSPGGRLNTEAFF
-,TRBV4-1,TRBJ1-5,-,TGCGCCAGCAGCCAAACCCTAGAGGGACGTCAGCCCCAGCATTTT,CASSQTLEGRQPQHF
TRBD2,TRBV7-6,TRBJ2-1,-,TGTGCCAGCAGTCATAGACTAGCCTCCTACAATGAGCAGTTCTTC,CASSHRLASYNEQFF
-,TRBV5-4,TRBJ2-1,-,TGTGCCAGCAGCCCCAGGTCGGGGGATGAGCAGTTCTTC,CASSPRSGDEQFF
-,TRBV10-3,TRBJ2-3,-,TGTGCCATCAGTGAATTGGGGATTGCAGATACGCAGTATTTT,CAISELGIADTQYF
-,TRBV7-9,TRBJ2-5,-,TGTGCCAGCAGCTCCCTAGCGAACCATCAAGAGACCCAGTACTTC,CASSSLANHQETQYF
-,TRBV5-1,TRBJ2-2,-,TGCGCCAGCAGCTTGGCCCTGGCAGGGGGGCCCGGGGAGCTGTTTTTT,CASSLALAGGPGELFF
-,TRBV6-5,TRBJ2-5,once,TGTGCCAGCAGGAGGGGCAAGCAAGAGACCCAGTACTTC,CASRRGKQETQYF
TRBD1,TRBV14,TRBJ2-2,-,TGTGCCAGCAGTTTCGGGACAGCAACCGGGGAGCTGTTTTTT,CASSFGTATGELFF
-,TRBV25-1,TRBJ2-1,once,TGTGCCAGCAGTGCTGGAGACCAATTTTACAATGAGCAGTTCTTC,CASSAGDQFYNEQFF
-,TRBV7-9,TRBJ2-1,-,TGTGCCAGCACCAGCAGAATCATCGCCTACAATGAGCAGTTCTTC,CASTSRIIAYNEQFF
-,TRBV5-1,TRBJ2-7,-,TGCGCCAGCAGCTATACGGGACTTTCCTACGAGCAGTACTTC,CASSYTGLSYEQYF
-,TRBV2,TRBJ2-6,-,TGTGCCAGCAGTCCATACTTTACGCCTCGCGGGGCCAACGTCCTGACTTTC,CASSPYFTPRGANVLTF
-,TRBV2,TRBJ2-2,-,TGTGCCAGCAGACAGAACACCGGGGAGCTGTTTTTT,CASRQNTGELFF
-,TRBV6-1,TRBJ2-1,-,TGTGCCAGCAGTGAAGACCGCCTCTCCTACAATGAGCAGTTCTTC,CASSEDRLSYNEQFF